The 32 T cell receptor beta chains in this list originate from one sample, sequenced in a study of blood T cell repertoires in COVID-19. Some clones are missing from TCRdb's copy, which holds only in-frame ones; the method was immunoSEQ multiplex PCR. The table shows about 350,000 clones, with roughly 87% occurring only once. Sequenced material: PBMCs or T cells enriched from blood (not recorded which). These receptors all come from a woman under 40 who had recovered from COVID-19.

This clone showed up just once. This sequence joins TRBV3-1 (or the pseudogene TRBV3-2) and TRBJ1-2; D unresolved. CDR3 length: 14 residues. V lost 0 bases, J lost 8 bases, and 13 bases lay in between. Germline V gives CDR1 LGHDT, CDR2 YNNKEL (reference sequence). The CDR3, as DNA: TGTGCCAGCAGCCAAGAGGCCCCTTTCGGGGGCTACACCTTC. Protein sequence: CASSQEAPFGGYTF.

This clone appeared a few times. V is TRBV7-6 and J is TRBJ1-5; 10 bases match TRBD1. The CDR3 contains 15 residues. The junction had 2 bases not matched to a gene; V was cut back by 5 bases and J by 1 base. CDR1 and CDR2 from the germline V gene are SGHVS and FNYEAQ. For the CDR3, the DNA is TGTGCCAGCAGCGGGGGACAGGGGAGCAATCAGCCCCAGCATTTT. It translates to CASSGGQGSNQPQHF.

The chain links TRBV18 to TRBJ2-7; TRBD1 is a possible D gene (6 bases). V lost 3 bases and J lost 3, with 21 bases in between. CDR1 and CDR2 (germline): KGHSH, LQKENI. This CDR3 comprises 17 residues. CDR3 sequence: CASSPIKADSLGYEQYF. The CDR3 DNA reads as TGTGCCAGCTCACCCATTAAAGCGGACAGCTTGGGCTACGAGCAGTACTTC.

J is TRBJ2-5 and V is TRBV5-6; the D gene is possibly TRBD1 (6 bases). CDR3 length: 19 residues. CDR1 and CDR2 from the germline V gene are SGHDT and YYEEEE. V was shortened by 0 bases and J by 5 bases, with 26 bases between the two germline ends. Here the CDR3 DNA reads TGTGCCAGCAGCTTGGGCGTCCAGGGGTTGTCCCGAGGCGGTGAGACCCAGTACTTC. It codes for CASSLGVQGLSRGGETQYF.

The V and J genes are TRBV2 and TRBJ1-1, with D hard to call. V lost 5 bases, J lost 5 bases, and 18 bases lay in between. In germline, CDR1 is SNHLY, CDR2 FYNNEI. The CDR3 has 15 amino acids. CDR3 residues: CASSRLVAGGTEAFF. CDR3 DNA sequence: TGTGCCAGCAGTCGACTGGTGGCAGGCGGGACTGAAGCTTTCTTT.

This chain links TRBV7-9 with TRBJ2-1; the match to TRBD2 covers 9 bases. V gave up 11 bases and J gave up 3 bases; unmatched junction bases: 8. Per the germline V gene, CDR1 is SEHNR and CDR2 is FQNEAQ (reference sequence). The CDR3 extends over 14 amino acids. CDR3 bases: TGTGCCCGAAGCGCAGCGGGGGGCTACAATGAGCAGTTCTTC. Amino acid sequence: CARSAAGGYNEQFF.

The chain couples TRBV15 to TRBJ1-4; tentatively, D is TRBD1 (6 bases). Germline V lookup: CDR1 LNHNV, CDR2 YYDKDF (reference sequence). Trimming pared 6 bases from V and 4 bases from J, leaving 12 bases between. The CDR3 has 14 amino acids. The CDR3 loop reads CATSRTDSNEKLFF. CDR3 in DNA: TGTGCCACCAGTAGGACAGACAGTAATGAAAAACTGTTTTTT.

The rearrangement links TRBV6-2 or TRBV6-3 to TRBJ1-5, with TRBD1 matching over 10 bases. Germline V gene lookup returns CDR1 MNHEY and CDR2 SVGEGT. This CDR3 comprises 15 residues. The V gene end was trimmed by 2 bases and the J gene end by 7 bases; junction bases not matched to a gene: 5. The CDR3 DNA follows: TGTGCCAGCAGTTACGGGACAGGGGTTCGGCAGCCCCAGCATTTT. As protein: CASSYGTGVRQPQHF.

This sequence joins TRBV28 and TRBJ1-5, with D perhaps TRBD1 (6 bases). Deletions cut 2 bases from V and 0 bases from J, with 26 bases between. The length of the CDR3 is 21 residues. CDR1 MDHEN and CDR2 SYDVKM come from the germline V gene. The CDR3 is CASSLPARGQHGIYSNQPQHF. CDR3 DNA sequence: TGTGCCAGCAGTTTACCAGCCCGCGGACAGCACGGTATCTATAGCAATCAGCCCCAGCATTTT.

This clone was observed a handful of times. The rearrangement links TRBV19 to TRBJ2-7; 8 positions match TRBD1. The V gene end was trimmed by 5 bases and the J gene end by 2 bases; junction bases not matched to a gene: 8. The CDR3 covers 15 residues. Germline loops: CDR1 LNHDA, CDR2 SQIVND (reference sequence). The CDR3 spells CASSRNGQGPYEQYF. The CDR3 region has the DNA TGTGCCAGTAGTCGTAATGGACAGGGTCCCTACGAGCAGTACTTC.

The rearrangement uses TRBV21-1 and TRBJ2-7; TRBD1 is the table's D call and was not checked against the DNA. TRBV21-1 is flagged as a pseudogene. This CDR3 contains 16 residues. Written as DNA, the CDR3 is TGTGCCAGCAGCAAAGTTCCTCAGGGGTTCTCCTACGAGCAGTACTTC. It yields the protein CASSKVPQGFSYEQYF.

This clone has only one observation. The rearrangement uses TRBV29-1 and TRBJ1-2; 8 bases match TRBD1. Germline CDR1 and CDR2: SQVTM and ANQGSEA. This CDR3 has 18 residues. V dropped 0 bases and J dropped 4; count of bases not matched to a gene: 16. The DNA of the CDR3 is TGCAGCGTTGAAGATGGGAGGCTGCAGGGGGCGCTTAGCTATGGCTACACCTTC. It is translated as CSVEDGRLQGALSYGYTF.

CDR3 residues: CASSAQGSYGYTF. The CDR3 DNA reads TGTGCCAGCAGTGCTCAGGGGAGCTATGGCTACACCTTC. The chain recombines TRBV2 with TRBJ1-2; D might be TRBD1 (6 bases). V lost 4 bases, J lost 4 bases, and 10 bases lay in between. Germline V gene data show CDR1 as SNHLY and CDR2 as FYNNEI. The CDR3 is 13 residues long.

Here the CDR3 DNA reads TGTGCCAGCAGCCACGACAGGAAACCTGGAAACACCATATATTTT. Protein product: CASSHDRKPGNTIYF. The chain employs TRBV3-1 (or the pseudogene TRBV3-2) and TRBJ1-3, with D possibly matching TRBD1 (6 bases). Looked up from germline, CDR1 is LGHDT and CDR2 is YNNKEL (reference sequence). The CDR3 is 15 residues long. Trimming removed 3 bases at V and 2 bases at J, with 11 bases between.

The rearrangement joins TRBV7-9 to TRBJ1-5; unclear D gene. The CDR3 has 12 residues. Germline lookup yields CDR1 SEHNR and CDR2 FQNEAQ (reference sequence). The V and J ends lost 2 bases and 5 bases respectively, with 4 bases between them. Here the CDR3 DNA reads TGTGCCAGCAGCTTACTCCATCAGCCCCAGCATTTT. The encoded protein is CASSLLHQPQHF.

The chain joins TRBV11-2 to TRBJ1-4; D may be TRBD1 (5 bases). Per germline, CDR1 SGHAT and CDR2 FQNNGV. This CDR3 is built from 11 residues. Between the trimmed V and J ends, which lost 1 base and 15 bases, there was a span of 9 bases. The CDR3 DNA sequence: TGTGCCAGCAGCTTAGGGGCAGGGTTGTTTTTT. Protein sequence: CASSLGAGLFF.

The chain recombines TRBV27 with TRBJ1-2; D might be TRBD1 (5 bases). There are 13 residues in the CDR3. Germline V gene data show CDR1 as MNHEY and CDR2 as SMNVEV (reference sequence). Trimming pared 3 bases from V and 6 bases from J, leaving 11 bases between. In DNA form, the CDR3 reads TGTGCCAGCAGTTTCGGGACTGGAGATGGCTACACCTTC. Its protein product is CASSFGTGDGYTF.

The rearrangement links TRBV5-1 to TRBJ2-1; TRBD2 might be the D (5 bases). V lost 0 bases to trimming and J lost 4 bases, with 17 bases between them. The CDR3 contains 17 residues. Germline CDR1 is SGHRS and CDR2 is YFSETQ. CDR3 sequence (DNA): TGCGCCAGCAGCTTGGTGGCTGGAGGTGCACAATACAATGAGCAGTTCTTC. This encodes CASSLVAGGAQYNEQFF.

This clone is a singleton in its sample. The junction departs from germline at one end; a sequencing error may be responsible. The chain uses TRBV28 and TRBJ2-5; 13 bases align to TRBD2. This CDR3 contains 12 residues. Germline V gene data show CDR1 as MDHEN and CDR2 as SYDVKM. CDR3 region: CVTSGGGETQYF. The CDR3 nucleotides are TGCGTCACTAGCGGGGGGGGAGAGACCCAGTACTTC.

The chain is built from TRBV28 and TRBJ1-5; 7 bases agree with TRBD1. CDR3 length equals 14 residues. Germline CDR1 reads MDHEN; CDR2 reads SYDVKM. The trim removed 4 bases at V and 7 bases at J, leaving 7 bases unmatched. The CDR3 sequence is CASSSTGPGQPQHF. CDR3 nucleotides: TGTGCCAGCAGTTCGACAGGGCCAGGGCAGCCCCAGCATTTT.

The V call is TRBV6-5, the J call TRBJ2-2, with D possibly TRBD2 on 5 matching bases. CDR3 length: 16 residues. CDR1 is MNHEY and CDR2 is SVGAGI in the germline V gene. V shed 2 bases and J shed 1 base, with 11 bases lying between them. The CDR3, as DNA: TGTGCCAGCAGTTACGAGGGAGTTTGGAACACCGGGGAGCTGTTTTTT. Amino acid sequence: CASSYEGVWNTGELFF.

The chain is built from TRBV7-9 and TRBJ2-5; D not certain. CDR1 and CDR2 from the germline V gene are SEHNR and FQNEAQ (reference sequence). V gave up 5 bases and J gave up 4 bases, with 14 bases separating them. The CDR3 spans 14 residues. The CDR3 loop is CASSPRGERETQYF. The CDR3 nucleotides read TGTGCCAGCAGCCCCCGCGGCGAGCGAGAGACCCAGTACTTC.

The CDR3 nucleotides read TGTGCCAGCAGCCTCAGGATCAATGAGCAGTTCTTC. Amino acid sequence: CASSLRINEQFF. The rearrangement uses TRBV7-9 and TRBJ2-1; D not resolved. Germline V CDR1 and CDR2: SEHNR, FQNEAQ (reference sequence). This CDR3 spans 12 amino acids. The V and J ends lost 5 bases and 6 bases respectively, with 8 bases between them.

The count of this clone is one. This rearrangement joins TRBV6-2 or TRBV6-3 to TRBJ1-2, with a possible D match to TRBD1 (5 bases). Per germline, CDR1 MNHEY and CDR2 SVGEGT. The CDR3 runs to 15 residues. The germline V and J ends were trimmed by 2 bases and 6 bases, with 16 bases remaining between them. DNA of the CDR3: TGTGCCAGCAGTTACGGGGGGAGCGGAAAAGATGGCTACACCTTC. The encoded protein is CASSYGGSGKDGYTF.

The chain recombines TRBV28 with TRBJ2-3, with TRBD2 matching 14 bases. The CDR3 has 15 residues. Germline CDR1 and CDR2: MDHEN and SYDVKM. Germline trimming cut 5 bases from V and 7 bases from J; bases unmatched to any gene: 5. CDR3: CASSPTSGGAYTQYF. The CDR3, as DNA: TGTGCCAGCAGTCCGACTAGCGGGGGGGCCTATACGCAGTATTTT.

The V gene is TRBV30, the J gene TRBJ2-7; perhaps TRBD2 as D (5 bases). Germline V gene lookup returns CDR1 GTSNPN and CDR2 SVGIG (reference sequence). Trimming pared 8 bases from V and 4 bases from J, leaving 12 bases between. CDR3 length: 11 amino acids. This CDR3 reads CATKGEYEQYF. CDR3 in DNA: TGTGCCACCAAGGGAGAGTACGAGCAGTACTTC.

This chain links TRBV29-1 with TRBJ1-1; tentatively, D is TRBD1 (5 bases). The CDR3 is 11 residues long. Germline V lookup: CDR1 SQVTM, CDR2 ANQGSEA. The germline V and J ends were trimmed by 3 bases and 7 bases, with 9 bases remaining between them. DNA of the CDR3: TGCAGCGTTGACGGAGACAGTGAAGCTTTCTTT. This translates into CSVDGDSEAFF.

The CDR3 loop reads CASSWPGNEQYF. DNA of the CDR3: TGTGCCAGCAGCTGGCCGGGGAACGAGCAGTACTTC. The chain recombines TRBV7-8 with TRBJ2-7; tentatively, D is TRBD2 (5 bases). Germline loops: CDR1 SGHVS, CDR2 FQNEAQ. Trimming removed 4 bases at V and 5 bases at J, with 9 bases between. The CDR3 length is 12 residues.

The chain links TRBV2 to TRBJ2-2; the match to TRBD1 covers 7 bases. Losses at the gene ends were 4 bases for V and 0 bases for J; bases not matched to a gene: 5. The CDR3 contains 16 residues. Germline CDR1 is SNHLY and CDR2 is FYNNEI. CDR3 amino acids: CASSGGGTANTGELFF. Written as DNA, the CDR3 is TGTGCCAGCAGTGGGGGTGGGACAGCGAACACCGGGGAGCTGTTTTTT.

The chain is built from TRBV28 and TRBJ2-5; 7 bases are a match to TRBD2. This CDR3 spans 14 amino acids. Germline V CDR1 and CDR2: MDHEN, SYDVKM. Germline trimming cut 5 bases from V and 3 bases from J; bases unmatched to any gene: 6. DNA for the CDR3: TGTGCCAGCAGTCCGCTAGCGGCCGAAGAGACCCAGTACTTC. Residues: CASSPLAAEETQYF. Complete variable domain (other parts from reference TRBV28 and TRBJ2-5): DVKVTQSSRYLVKRTGEKVFLECVQDMDHENMFWYRQDPGLGLRLIYFSYDVKMKEKGDIPEGYSVSREKKERFSLILESASTNQTSMYLCASSPLAAEETQYFGPGTRLLVL.

This chain connects TRBV5-1 to TRBJ1-5; unclear D gene. The CDR3 has 14 residues. Trimming removed 0 bases at V and 1 base at J, with 5 bases between. Germline CDR1 SGHRS, CDR2 YFSETQ. Here the CDR3 reads CASSLDGSNQPQHF. The CDR3 region has the DNA TGCGCCAGCAGCTTGGATGGCAGCAATCAGCCCCAGCATTTT.

This clone has just a few counts. The J gene is TRBJ1-4, the V gene TRBV5-4; D is uncertain. Deletions cut 3 bases from V and 11 bases from J, with 17 bases between. This CDR3 has 14 residues. Germline CDR1 SGHNT, CDR2 YYREEE (reference sequence). The CDR3 reads CASSSEEFNGKLFF. CDR3 coding DNA: TGTGCCAGCAGCTCAGAGGAATTTAATGGGAAACTGTTTTTT.